The 32 T cell receptor beta chains below all came from one sample that was sequenced in a study of graft-versus-host responses after intestinal transplantation (dated by TCRdb to the early 2020s). Library creation used the immunoSEQ multiplex PCR assay. This is the immuneACCESS table as TCRdb keeps it, with only in-frame sequences that have V and J called. A part of the clones is gone; compared with another copy, unresolved V genes explain less than half, and the rest is unexplained. The sample profile shows over 75,000 clones; about nine tenths of them were found once. The ten top clones hold 0.28% of the sample. The time point tag for this specimen amounts to: cells obtained before transplantation from donor or recipient. No antigen has been assigned to these receptors. The material was unstimulated CD4+ T cells sorted from spleen or lymph node cells, obtained before transplant. The source of these receptors is a human donor who was the organ donor for an intestinal transplant.

J is TRBJ1-6 and V is TRBV7-9; D is uncertain. V was cut by 1 base and J by 3 bases, with 4 bases left in between. Germline CDR1 and CDR2: SEHNR and FQNEAQ (reference sequence). The CDR3 consists of 14 residues. The CDR3 coding sequence is TGTGCCAGCAGCTTAGGACACTATAATTCACCCCTCCACTTT. It codes for CASSLGHYNSPLHF.

The rearrangement uses TRBV6-5 and TRBJ1-1; D unresolved. CDR3 length: 13 residues. CDR1 is MNHEY and CDR2 is SVGAGI in the germline V gene. The V and J ends lost 2 bases and 1 base respectively, with 5 bases between them. Here the CDR3 DNA reads TGTGCCAGCAGTTACACCAGGAACACTGAAGCTTTCTTT. Its translation: CASSYTRNTEAFF.

The chain is built from TRBV27 and TRBJ1-6, with a possible D match to TRBD1 (5 bases). Trimming stripped 0 bases from V and 10 bases from J, with 13 bases between. Germline V gives CDR1 MNHEY, CDR2 SMNVEV (reference sequence). The CDR3 contains 15 residues. The DNA for the CDR3 is TGTGCCAGCAGTTTATCGACACAGGCAGACTCACCCCTCCACTTT. As protein: CASSLSTQADSPLHF.

The chain has TRBV29-1 and TRBJ2-3; the D is unclear. V lost 7 bases to trimming and J lost 6 bases, with 20 bases between them. The CDR3 is 14 amino acids. Germline loops: CDR1 SQVTM, CDR2 ANQGSEA. Here the CDR3 reads CSAVASFTRDTQYF. The CDR3 DNA follows: TGCAGCGCCGTCGCCTCTTTTACGCGGGATACGCAGTATTTT.

The chain employs TRBV7-2 and TRBJ1-2, with TRBD1 matching over 8 bases. The CDR3 spans 15 residues. Germline values: CDR1 SGHTA, CDR2 FQGNSA. J gave up 4 bases and V 5 bases, and 9 bases lay outside the gene matches. The CDR3 loop reads CASSLTGGPIYGYTF. CDR3 DNA: TGTGCCAGCAGCCTTACAGGGGGACCGATCTATGGCTACACCTTC. Based on the CDR3 plus reference TRBV7-2 and TRBJ1-2, the full variable domain is GAGVSQSPSNKVTEKGKDVELRCDPISGHTALYWYRQSLGQGLEFLIYFQGNSAPDKSGLPSDRFSAERTGGSVSTLTIQRTQQEDSAVYLCASSLTGGPIYGYTFGSGTRLTVV.

The chain is built from TRBV4-1 and TRBJ1-2; D not certain. The CDR3 sequence is 15 residues long. Trimming removed 0 bases at V and 7 bases at J, with 15 bases between. Germline V gene data show CDR1 as MGHRA and CDR2 as YSYEKL. CDR3 region: CASSQDRQRISGYTF. The CDR3 DNA sequence: TGCGCCAGCAGCCAAGATAGGCAGCGTATCTCTGGCTACACCTTC.

CDR3 amino acids: CSVRTGSNTGELFF. The CDR3 coding sequence is TGCAGCGTGCGGACAGGGTCGAACACCGGGGAGCTGTTTTTT. V usage is TRBV29-1 and J usage is TRBJ2-2, with 8 positions matching TRBD1. With V trimmed by 6 bases and J by 0 bases, 3 bases remained unmatched. The CDR3 totals 14 residues. The germline gives CDR1 SQVTM, CDR2 ANQGSEA.

Details on this clone: Distinct nucleotide sequences in the sample also encode this CDR3. The chain recombines TRBV28 with TRBJ2-7, with a weak D call TRBD2 (7 bases). The CDR3 consists of 11 residues. Trimming shortened V by 6 bases and J by 6 bases, and 9 bases separated the two germline ends. Germline CDR1 is MDHEN and CDR2 is SYDVKM. DNA for the CDR3: TGTGCCAGCAGGGGAGGGGGCGAGCAGTACTTC. This sequence encodes CASRGGGEQYF.

This clone was observed a handful of times. The rearrangement joins TRBV6-1 to TRBJ2-3; D is uncertain. Per germline, CDR1 MNHNS and CDR2 SASEGT. The CDR3 runs to 12 residues. Trimming stripped 6 bases from V and 6 bases from J, with 10 bases between. As DNA, the CDR3 is TGTGCCAGCAGGACTGGAAGGGATACGCAGTATTTT. Its protein product is CASRTGRDTQYF.

This clone has more than one count but fewer than ten. The chain joins TRBV29-1 to TRBJ1-1; 8 bases match TRBD1. V lost 4 bases to trimming and J lost 11 bases; unmatched junction nucleotides: 0. The CDR3 has 9 amino acids. Per the germline V gene, CDR1 is SQVTM and CDR2 is ANQGSEA. The CDR3 loop is CSVGTGAFF. The CDR3 DNA reads TGCAGCGTTGGGACAGGGGCTTTCTTT.

This clone was observed a handful of times. The CDR3 sequence is CASSLEGTGASPLHF. In nucleotides, the CDR3 is TGCGCCAGCAGCTTGGAGGGGACAGGGGCCTCACCCCTCCACTTT. The rearrangement uses TRBV5-1 and TRBJ1-6; 10 bases match TRBD1. The CDR3 has 15 residues. Germline assignment: CDR1 SGHRS and CDR2 YFSETQ. V trimming: 0 bases; J trimming: 10 bases; junction bases outside the gene matches: 4.

V and J are TRBV4-1 and TRBJ2-7; tentatively, D is TRBD1 (5 bases). The CDR3 sequence is 15 residues long. The germline CDR1 and CDR2 sequences are MGHRA and YSYEKL. V dropped 4 bases and J dropped 7 bases, with 20 bases sitting between them. CDR3 DNA sequence: TGCGCCAGCAGCCCGCAACAGGCCCCTCTCGGAGAGCAGTACTTC. This gives the protein CASSPQQAPLGEQYF.

The V and J genes are TRBV11-2 and TRBJ1-4; no clear D. V lost 6 bases and J lost 1, with 12 bases in between. CDR1 is SGHAT and CDR2 is FQNNGV in the germline V gene. This CDR3 is built from 15 residues. Here the CDR3 DNA reads TGTGCCAGCAGACGAGCAGGCAGAACTAATGAAAAACTGTTTTTT. This sequence encodes CASRRAGRTNEKLFF.

The chain joins TRBV11-3 to TRBJ1-1; the match to TRBD1 covers 8 bases. The CDR3 spans 13 residues. V trimming: 5 bases; J trimming: 5 bases; junction bases outside the gene matches: 4. The V gene's germline CDR1 is SGHNT and CDR2 YENEEA. In nucleotides, the CDR3 is TGTGCCAGCAGCCCAGGGGGCTATACTGAAGCTTTCTTT. Translation: CASSPGGYTEAFF.

J is TRBJ1-3 and V is TRBV11-3, with D uncertain. Germline V CDR1 and CDR2: SGHNT, YENEEA. The ends were cut back, 3 bases at V and 3 bases at J, with 9 bases in the middle. There are 14 residues in the CDR3. The CDR3 DNA reads as TGTGCCAGCAGCTTCGGGGTTCTTGGAAACACCATATATTTT. This translates into CASSFGVLGNTIYF.

The chain has TRBV20-1 and TRBJ1-1, with D possibly matching TRBD1 (6 bases). Trimming took 5 bases from V and 8 from J, leaving 9 bases between them. This CDR3 spans 10 amino acids. Per germline, CDR1 DFQATT and CDR2 SNEGSKA (reference sequence). The CDR3 loop is CSAVTGEAFF. The CDR3 DNA follows: TGCAGTGCTGTAACAGGGGAAGCTTTCTTT.

This chain uses TRBV19 with TRBJ1-4; D is possibly TRBD1 (5 bases). Deletions cut 1 base from V and 5 bases from J, with 11 bases between. CDR1 LNHDA and CDR2 SQIVND come from the germline V gene (reference sequence). This CDR3 spans 15 amino acids. CDR3 DNA: TGTGCCAGTAGTATAGCTCAGGGCGCGAATGAAAAACTGTTTTTT. Encoded protein: CASSIAQGANEKLFF.

The gene calls are TRBV27 and TRBJ2-7; no firm D call. Germline V gene sequence: CDR1 MNHEY, CDR2 SMNVEV (reference sequence). The CDR3 is 9 residues long. V was shortened by 7 bases and J by 6 bases, with 4 bases between the two germline ends. The CDR3 DNA is TGTGCCAGCATAGTCGAGCAGTACTTC. This translates into CASIVEQYF.

The chain has TRBV9 and TRBJ2-2; the match to TRBD2 covers 7 bases. Trimming took 4 bases from V and 5 from J; bases not matched to a gene: 17. The CDR3 extends over 18 amino acids. Germline CDR1 reads SGDLS; CDR2 reads YYNGEE. The CDR3 DNA follows: TGTGCCAGCAGCTTCACAGTCACGGGGGGTAGGGGAACCGGGGAGCTGTTTTTT. Its protein product is CASSFTVTGGRGTGELFF.

CDR3 amino acids: CASEGNEQYF. The CDR3 DNA is TGTGCCAGCGAGGGTAACGAGCAGTACTTC. The chain uses TRBV2 and TRBJ2-7, with a weak D call TRBD2 (5 bases). The V gene's germline CDR1 is SNHLY and CDR2 FYNNEI. This CDR3 has 10 amino acids. Trimming took 8 bases from V and 5 from J, leaving 7 bases between them.

The chain couples TRBV5-4 to TRBJ2-3, with a weak D call TRBD1 (5 bases). Germline V gene data show CDR1 as SGHNT and CDR2 as YYREEE (reference sequence). V gave up 1 base and J gave up 1 base, with 10 bases separating them. The CDR3 totals 15 residues. The CDR3 bases are TGTGCCAGCAGCTTGAGGGGCGCGGGCACAGATACGCAGTATTTT. It translates to CASSLRGAGTDTQYF.

This chain links TRBV9 with TRBJ2-2, with TRBD2 matching over 8 bases. V shed 4 bases and J 6 bases; nucleotides not matched to a gene: 14. The CDR3 is 17 amino acids. Germline CDR1 SGDLS, CDR2 YYNGEE. Here the CDR3 reads CASSPQPAGVGSGELFF. For the CDR3, the DNA is TGTGCCAGCAGCCCCCAGCCAGCGGGAGTCGGCTCCGGGGAGCTGTTTTTT.

CDR3 loop: CASSDQGRAAYEQYF. CDR3 bases: TGTGCCAGCAGTGACCAGGGCAGGGCAGCCTACGAGCAGTACTTC. V usage is TRBV2 and J usage is TRBJ2-7; possibly TRBD1 for D (5 bases). Trimming took 3 bases from V and 2 from J, leaving 14 bases between them. Germline V gene lookup returns CDR1 SNHLY and CDR2 FYNNEI. CDR3 length equals 15 residues.

This chain joins TRBV6-5 and TRBJ2-2, with a weak D call TRBD2 (6 bases). From germline, CDR1 is MNHEY and CDR2 SVGAGI. CDR3 length equals 14 residues. Trimming left V 2 bases short and J 6 bases short, with 10 bases between. This chain's CDR3 is CASSYTRLAGELFF. DNA for the CDR3: TGTGCCAGCAGTTACACCCGACTAGCCGGGGAGCTGTTTTTT.

This sequence joins TRBV4-1 and TRBJ2-7; possibly TRBD2 for D (6 bases). The V gene lost 4 bases and the J gene lost 5 bases, with 21 bases spanning the gap. Germline lookup yields CDR1 MGHRA and CDR2 YSYEKL. The CDR3 spans 16 residues. The CDR3 DNA reads as TGCGCCAGCAGCCCCTTGGGGACTCCCAACCGGGACGAGCAGTACTTC. This codes for CASSPLGTPNRDEQYF.

The CDR3 sequence is CASSVELDHIQYF. Here the CDR3 DNA reads TGTGCCAGCAGCGTAGAACTAGACCACATTCAGTACTTC. The chain joins TRBV9 to TRBJ2-4; D possibly corresponds to TRBD2 (5 bases). The V gene lost 0 bases and the J gene lost 8 bases, with 9 bases spanning the gap. The CDR3 has 13 residues. Germline loops: CDR1 SGDLS, CDR2 YYNGEE.

This chain connects TRBV9 to TRBJ2-5, with D perhaps TRBD2 (5 bases). The CDR3 consists of 15 residues. Deletions cut 0 bases from V and 4 bases from J, with 13 bases between. The germline CDR1 and CDR2 sequences are SGDLS and YYNGEE. The CDR3 spells CASSVECGLVETQYF. The DNA of the CDR3 is TGTGCCAGCAGCGTAGAGTGCGGACTGGTAGAGACCCAGTACTTC.

This CDR3 is CASTQPGGRVGSPLHF. Here the CDR3 DNA reads TGTGCCAGCACACAACCGGGGGGCAGAGTTGGATCACCCCTCCACTTT. V gene TRBV2 combines with J gene TRBJ1-6, with D possibly TRBD1 on 6 matching bases. Germline values: CDR1 SNHLY, CDR2 FYNNEI. With 7 bases removed from V and 10 bases from J, the gap between germline ends came to 23 bases. The CDR3 has 16 residues. The full variable domain, in which reference TRBV2 and TRBJ1-6 provide the parts outside the CDR3, is EPEVTQTPSHQVTQMGQEVILRCVPISNHLYFYWYRQILGQKVEFLVSFYNNEISEKSEIFDDQFSVERPDGSNFTLKIRSTKLEDSAMYFCASTQPGGRVGSPLHFGNGTRLTVT.

The chain recombines TRBV5-4 with TRBJ1-1, with D perhaps matching TRBD1 (6 bases). Trimming left V 0 bases short and J 0 bases short, with 12 bases between. Germline-derived CDR1 and CDR2 are SGHNT and YYREEE (reference sequence). The CDR3 sequence is 16 residues long. The CDR3 sequence is CASSLGTVGMNTEAFF. CDR3 sequence (DNA): TGTGCCAGCAGCTTGGGGACAGTGGGTATGAACACTGAAGCTTTCTTT.

This rearrangement joins TRBV19 to TRBJ1-3, with D possibly being TRBD1 (5 bases). CDR1 and CDR2 (germline): LNHDA, SQIVND (reference sequence). The CDR3 consists of 15 residues. V gave up 5 bases and J gave up 3 bases, with 14 bases separating them. The CDR3 nucleotides are TGTGCCAGTAGTCCCCTGGGGGGAATTGGAAACACCATATATTTT. Its translation is CASSPLGGIGNTIYF.

This clone has just a few counts. V and J are TRBV9 and TRBJ2-2; D is unclear. The CDR3 length is 17 residues. Per germline, CDR1 SGDLS and CDR2 YYNGEE. V lost 4 bases and J lost 6, with 22 bases in between. CDR3 bases: TGTGCCAGCAGCCGCCCTAGTGACCAGACCCGGCCCGGGGAGCTGTTTTTT. Residues: CASSRPSDQTRPGELFF.

This rearrangement joins TRBV4-3 to TRBJ1-2, with D possibly matching TRBD1 (5 bases). The V end was cut by 0 bases, the J end by 2 bases, with 13 bases between. The CDR3 extends over 16 amino acids. Germline CDR1 LGHNA, CDR2 YSLEER. The CDR3 sequence is CASSQDVQGTNYGYTF. CDR3 coding DNA: TGCGCCAGCAGCCAAGACGTGCAGGGAACCAACTATGGCTACACCTTC.